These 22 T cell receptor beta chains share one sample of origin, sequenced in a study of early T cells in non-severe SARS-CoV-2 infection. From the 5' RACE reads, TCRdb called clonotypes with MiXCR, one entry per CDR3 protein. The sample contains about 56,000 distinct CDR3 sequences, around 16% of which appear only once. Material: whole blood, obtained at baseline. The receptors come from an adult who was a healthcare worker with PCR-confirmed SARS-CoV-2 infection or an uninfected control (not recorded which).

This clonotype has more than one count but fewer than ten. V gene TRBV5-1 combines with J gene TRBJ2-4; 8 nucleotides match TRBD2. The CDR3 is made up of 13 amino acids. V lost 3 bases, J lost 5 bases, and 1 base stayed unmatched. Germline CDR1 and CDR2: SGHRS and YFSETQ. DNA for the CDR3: TGCGCCAGCAGCTGGCGGGGGGAAAACATTCAGTACTTC. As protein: CASSWRGENIQYF.

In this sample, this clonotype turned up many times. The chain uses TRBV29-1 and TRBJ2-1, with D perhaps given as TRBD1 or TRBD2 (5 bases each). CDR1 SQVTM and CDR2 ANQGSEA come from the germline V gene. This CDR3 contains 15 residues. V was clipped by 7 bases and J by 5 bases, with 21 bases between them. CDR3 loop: CSGSGPSTVHNEQFF. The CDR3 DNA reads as TGCAGCGGGTCGGGACCAAGTACAGTTCACAATGAGCAGTTCTTC.

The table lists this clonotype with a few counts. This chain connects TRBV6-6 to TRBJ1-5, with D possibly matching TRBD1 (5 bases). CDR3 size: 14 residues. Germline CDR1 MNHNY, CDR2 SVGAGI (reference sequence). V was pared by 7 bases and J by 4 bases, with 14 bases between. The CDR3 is CASTLGRLNQPQHF. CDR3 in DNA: TGTGCCAGCACCTTGGGACGGCTAAATCAGCCCCAGCATTTT.

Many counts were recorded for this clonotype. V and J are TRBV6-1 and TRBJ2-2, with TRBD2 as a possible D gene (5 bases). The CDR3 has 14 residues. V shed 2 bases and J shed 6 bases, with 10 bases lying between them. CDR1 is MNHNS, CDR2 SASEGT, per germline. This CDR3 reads CASSETAGPGELFF. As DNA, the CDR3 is TGTGCCAGCAGTGAAACCGCGGGTCCCGGGGAGCTGTTTTTT.

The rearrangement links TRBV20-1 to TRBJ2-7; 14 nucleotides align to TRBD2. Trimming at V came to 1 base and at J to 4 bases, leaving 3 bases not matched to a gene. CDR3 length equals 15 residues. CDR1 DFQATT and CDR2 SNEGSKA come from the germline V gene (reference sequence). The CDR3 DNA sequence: TGCAGTGCTAGAGCTGGGACTAGCGGGGGATACGAGCAGTACTTC. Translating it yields CSARAGTSGGYEQYF.

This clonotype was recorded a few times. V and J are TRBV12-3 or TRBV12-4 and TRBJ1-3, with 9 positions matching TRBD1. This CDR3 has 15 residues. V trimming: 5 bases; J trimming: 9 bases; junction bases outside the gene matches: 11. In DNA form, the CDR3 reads TGTGCCAGCAGTCTTACCGCCGGGACAGGGTCCACCATATATTTT. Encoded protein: CASSLTAGTGSTIYF.

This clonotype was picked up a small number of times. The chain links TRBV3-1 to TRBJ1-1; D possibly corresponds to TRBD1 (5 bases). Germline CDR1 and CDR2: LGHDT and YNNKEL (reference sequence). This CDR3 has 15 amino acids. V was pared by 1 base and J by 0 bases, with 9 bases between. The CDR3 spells CASSQGGTLNTEAFF. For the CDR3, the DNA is TGTGCCAGCAGCCAAGGGGGGACTCTGAACACTGAAGCTTTCTTT.

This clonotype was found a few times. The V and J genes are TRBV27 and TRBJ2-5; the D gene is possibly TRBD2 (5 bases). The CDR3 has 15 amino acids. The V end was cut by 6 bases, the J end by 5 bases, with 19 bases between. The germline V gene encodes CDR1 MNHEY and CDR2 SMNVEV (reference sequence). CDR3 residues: CASSPTAHRGETQYF. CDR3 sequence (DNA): TGTGCCAGCAGCCCCACCGCCCATCGAGGGGAGACCCAGTACTTC.

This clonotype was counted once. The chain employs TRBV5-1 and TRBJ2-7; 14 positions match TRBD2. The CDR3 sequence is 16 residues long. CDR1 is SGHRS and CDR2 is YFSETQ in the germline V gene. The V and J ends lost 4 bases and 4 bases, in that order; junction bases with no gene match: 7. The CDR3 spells CASSLGTSGSRYEQYF. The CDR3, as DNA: TGCGCCAGCAGCCTCGGGACTAGCGGGAGTAGGTACGAGCAGTACTTC.

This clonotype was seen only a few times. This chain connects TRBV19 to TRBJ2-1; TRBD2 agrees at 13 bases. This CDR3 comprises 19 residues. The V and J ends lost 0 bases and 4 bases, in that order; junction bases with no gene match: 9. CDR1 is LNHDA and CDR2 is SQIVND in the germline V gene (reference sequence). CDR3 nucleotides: TGTGCCAGTAGTATAGATCCGGGACTAGCGGGACAGAAGTACAATGAGCAGTTCTTC. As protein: CASSIDPGLAGQKYNEQFF.

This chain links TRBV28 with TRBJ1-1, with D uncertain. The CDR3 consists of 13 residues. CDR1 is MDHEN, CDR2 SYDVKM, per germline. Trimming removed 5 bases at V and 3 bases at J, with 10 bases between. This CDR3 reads CASSIRHDTEAFF. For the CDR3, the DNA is TGTGCCAGCAGTATAAGACATGACACTGAAGCTTTCTTT.

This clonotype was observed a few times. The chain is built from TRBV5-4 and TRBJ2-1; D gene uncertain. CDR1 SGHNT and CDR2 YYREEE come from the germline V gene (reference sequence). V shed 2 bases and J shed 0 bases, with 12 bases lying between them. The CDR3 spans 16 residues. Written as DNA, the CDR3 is TGTGCCAGCAGCTTTGGGAATGAGAGCTCCTACAATGAGCAGTTCTTC. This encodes CASSFGNESSYNEQFF.

CDR3 sequence reads: CASSAGLAGDNEQFF. The CDR3 DNA follows: TGTGCCAGCAGCGCGGGACTAGCGGGAGACAATGAGCAGTTCTTC. V gene TRBV5-4 combines with J gene TRBJ2-1; the match to TRBD2 covers 14 bases. The V gene end was trimmed by 4 bases and the J gene end by 5 bases; junction bases not matched to a gene: 2. The CDR3 has 15 residues. CDR1 and CDR2 from the germline V gene are SGHNT and YYREEE (reference sequence).

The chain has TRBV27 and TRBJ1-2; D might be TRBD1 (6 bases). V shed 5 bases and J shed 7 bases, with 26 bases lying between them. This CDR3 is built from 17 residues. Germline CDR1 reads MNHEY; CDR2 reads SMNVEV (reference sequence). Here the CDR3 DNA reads TGTGCCAGCAGTACAAAGGGGGGGCGCTTGGTATTAAGTGGCTACACCTTC. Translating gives CASSTKGGRLVLSGYTF.

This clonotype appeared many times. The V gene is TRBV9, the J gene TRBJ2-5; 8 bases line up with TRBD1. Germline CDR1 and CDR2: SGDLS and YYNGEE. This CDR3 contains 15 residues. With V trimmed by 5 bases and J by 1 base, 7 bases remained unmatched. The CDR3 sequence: CASSYGQGGQETQYF. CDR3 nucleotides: TGTGCCAGCAGTTACGGACAGGGCGGCCAAGAGACCCAGTACTTC.

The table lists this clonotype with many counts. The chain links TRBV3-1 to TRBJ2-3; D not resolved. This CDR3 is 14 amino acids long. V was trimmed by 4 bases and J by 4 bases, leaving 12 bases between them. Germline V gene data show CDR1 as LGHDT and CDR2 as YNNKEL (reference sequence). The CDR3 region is CASSPPYQSDTQYF. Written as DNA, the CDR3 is TGTGCCAGCAGCCCTCCGTACCAATCAGATACGCAGTATTTT.

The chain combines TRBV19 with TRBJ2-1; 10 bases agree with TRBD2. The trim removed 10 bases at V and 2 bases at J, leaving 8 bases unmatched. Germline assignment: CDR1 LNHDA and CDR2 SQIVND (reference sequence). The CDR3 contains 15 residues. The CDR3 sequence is CATGRAGGTYNEQFF. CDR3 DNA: TGTGCCACGGGACGAGCGGGAGGGACCTACAATGAGCAGTTCTTC.

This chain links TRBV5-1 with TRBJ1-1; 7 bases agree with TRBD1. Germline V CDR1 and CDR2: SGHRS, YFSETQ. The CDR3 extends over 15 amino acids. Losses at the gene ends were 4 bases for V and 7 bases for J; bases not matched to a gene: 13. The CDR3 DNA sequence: TGCGCCAGCAGCCTGGGCTGGACAGGAGGGGTTGAAGCTTTCTTT. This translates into CASSLGWTGGVEAFF.

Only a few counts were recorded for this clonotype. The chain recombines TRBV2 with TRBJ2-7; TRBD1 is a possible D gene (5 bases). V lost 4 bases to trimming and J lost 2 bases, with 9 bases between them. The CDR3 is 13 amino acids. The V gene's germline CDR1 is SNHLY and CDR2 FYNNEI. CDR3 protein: CASSVDRTYEQYF. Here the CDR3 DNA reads TGTGCCAGCAGTGTCGACAGAACCTACGAGCAGTACTTC.

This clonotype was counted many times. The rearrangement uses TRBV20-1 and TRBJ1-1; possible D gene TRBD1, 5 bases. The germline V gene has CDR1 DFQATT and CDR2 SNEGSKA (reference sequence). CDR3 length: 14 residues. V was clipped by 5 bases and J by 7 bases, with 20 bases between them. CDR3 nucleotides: TGCAGTGCTGTGGAGGGCTCGGATAGGGGTGAAGCTTTCTTT. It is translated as CSAVEGSDRGEAFF.

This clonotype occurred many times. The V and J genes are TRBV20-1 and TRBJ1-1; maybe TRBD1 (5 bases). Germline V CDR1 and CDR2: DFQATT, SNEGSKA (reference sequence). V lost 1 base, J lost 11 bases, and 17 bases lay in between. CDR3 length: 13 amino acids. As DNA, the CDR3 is TGCAGTGCTAGAGGGGGATTTGGGGGACTCGCTTTCTTT. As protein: CSARGGFGGLAFF.

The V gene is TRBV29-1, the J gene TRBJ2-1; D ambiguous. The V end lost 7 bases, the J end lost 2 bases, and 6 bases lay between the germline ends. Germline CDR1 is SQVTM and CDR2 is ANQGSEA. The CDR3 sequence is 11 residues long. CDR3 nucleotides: TGCAGCGCCTGGACCTACAATGAGCAGTTCTTC. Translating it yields CSAWTYNEQFF.